This TCR beta chain came from a study of Graves' ophthalmopathy and Graves' hyperthyroidism. The CDR3 length is 13 residues. Germline lookup yields CDR1 MNHNS and CDR2 SASEGT. The V gene lost 7 bases and the J gene lost 3 bases, with 12 bases spanning the gap. Reliance was placed on clinical symptoms, serum thyroxine, TRAb, thyroid ultrasound and orbital computed tomography for diagnosis. RNA transcripts yielded amplified TCR beta CDR3 regions. An opening RT-PCR round employed HTBI primers and preceded a second-round multiplex PCR. TCRdb re-called the multiplex PCR reads through MiXCR, storing one row per CDR3 protein. This table holds 400,000 or so distinct CDR3 sequences, about a sixth found once.

The material sequenced was peripheral blood. The J gene is TRBJ1-2, the V gene TRBV6-1; tentative D call: TRBD1 (5 bases). The receptor was derived from an adult woman with stable Graves' hyperthyroidism. CDR3 bases: TGTGCCAGCACGCAGGGCTATGACTATGGCTACACCTTC. It codes for CASTQGYDYGYTF.